One and the same sample provided the 10 T cell receptor beta chains below, sequenced in a study of blood T cell repertoires in COVID-19. Data came from immunoSEQ multiplex PCR; TCRdb stores just in-frame clones and leaves some out. The table lists about 250,000 clones, about 91% of them singletons. Sequenced: peripheral blood. The origin of the receptors is a man older than 75 with acute or convalescent COVID-19.

The genes are TRBV5-1 and TRBJ2-1; TRBD2 is a possible D gene (6 bases). The CDR3 runs 16 residues. The germline V gene has CDR1 SGHRS and CDR2 YFSETQ. V was shortened by 5 bases and J by 8 bases, with 23 bases between the two germline ends. CDR3 residues: CASRVDALAWLDEQFF. The CDR3, as DNA: TGCGCCAGCAGGGTTGACGCACTAGCTTGGCTGGATGAGCAGTTCTTC.

DNA for the CDR3: TGTGCCAGTAGCCAACAGGGAATCCAAGAGACCCAGTACTTC. It encodes CASSQQGIQETQYF. The genes are TRBV19 and TRBJ2-5, with D tentatively TRBD1 (6 bases). This CDR3 has 14 residues. The V end lost 6 bases, the J end lost 1 base, and 12 bases lay between the germline ends. CDR1 and CDR2 (germline): LNHDA, SQIVND (reference sequence).

The rearrangement joins TRBV11-2 to TRBJ1-2, with D possibly matching TRBD1 (6 bases). The germline V gene has CDR1 SGHAT and CDR2 FQNNGV. The CDR3 loop spans 16 amino acids. Trimming removed 0 bases from V and 5 bases from J, with 16 bases in between. CDR3 residues: CASSLENRAVGYGYTF. In nucleotides, the CDR3 is TGTGCCAGCAGCTTAGAAAACAGGGCAGTAGGTTATGGCTACACCTTC.

The rearrangement links TRBV27 to TRBJ2-2, with 10 bases aligning to TRBD2. CDR1 MNHEY and CDR2 SMNVEV come from the germline V gene (reference sequence). J gave up 4 bases and V 6 bases, and 11 bases lay outside the gene matches. This CDR3 is built from 17 residues. CDR3 DNA sequence: TGTGCCAGCAGATCCTTTATAGCGGGAGGTGGCACCGGGGAGCTGTTTTTT. It yields the protein CASRSFIAGGGTGELFF.

This chain connects TRBV14 to TRBJ2-1; 10 nucleotides align to TRBD1. From germline, CDR1 is SGHDN and CDR2 FVKESK. The CDR3 sequence is 13 residues long. Trimming at V came to 4 bases and at J to 7 bases, leaving 1 base not matched to a gene. CDR3 sequence (DNA): TGTGCCAGCAGCCGGACAGGGGGGAATGAGCAGTTCTTC. Protein: CASSRTGGNEQFF.

The V gene is TRBV6-6, the J gene TRBJ2-7; weak D call: TRBD1 (5 bases). Trimming stripped 3 bases from V and 3 bases from J, with 9 bases between. The length of the CDR3 is 13 residues. The V gene's germline CDR1 is MNHNY and CDR2 SVGAGI (reference sequence). The chain's CDR3 is CASSYLQGYEQYF. CDR3 coding DNA: TGTGCCAGCAGTTATCTGCAGGGCTACGAGCAGTACTTC.

J is TRBJ1-5 and V is TRBV5-1; TRBD1 might be the D (6 bases). Germline V lookup: CDR1 SGHRS, CDR2 YFSETQ. V lost 1 base, J lost 3 bases, and 11 bases lay in between. The CDR3 loop spans 15 amino acids. The CDR3 loop is CASSLMGANNQPQHF. CDR3 in DNA: TGCGCCAGCAGCTTGATGGGGGCAAACAATCAGCCCCAGCATTTT.

The count of this clone is one. The J gene is TRBJ1-1, the V gene TRBV3-1 (or the pseudogene TRBV3-2); the D gene is possibly TRBD1 (6 bases). CDR3 size: 14 residues. V gave up 1 base and J gave up 1 base, with 7 bases separating them. CDR1 and CDR2 (germline): LGHDT, YNNKEL (reference sequence). The CDR3 here is CASSQVGANTEAFF. The CDR3 bases are TGTGCCAGCAGCCAAGTGGGGGCGAACACTGAAGCTTTCTTT.

The chain is built from TRBV5-1 and TRBJ1-2; 10 positions agree with TRBD1. From germline, CDR1 is SGHRS and CDR2 YFSETQ. The junction had 11 bases not matched to a gene; V was cut back by 0 bases and J by 6 bases. The CDR3 consists of 17 residues. This CDR3 reads CASSLEGTGVRADGYTF. CDR3 coding DNA: TGCGCCAGCAGCTTGGAAGGGACAGGGGTTCGCGCGGATGGCTACACCTTC.

This clone was detected only a few times. CDR3 region: CASSLSGTGSNIQYF. The CDR3 region has the DNA TGTGCCAGCAGTTTGTCCGGGACAGGGTCAAACATTCAGTACTTC. The chain uses TRBV5-4 and TRBJ2-4; 9 bases are shared with TRBD1. The germline CDR1 and CDR2 sequences are SGHNT and YYREEE (reference sequence). The CDR3 consists of 15 residues. Trimming took 5 bases from V and 6 from J; bases not matched to a gene: 9.